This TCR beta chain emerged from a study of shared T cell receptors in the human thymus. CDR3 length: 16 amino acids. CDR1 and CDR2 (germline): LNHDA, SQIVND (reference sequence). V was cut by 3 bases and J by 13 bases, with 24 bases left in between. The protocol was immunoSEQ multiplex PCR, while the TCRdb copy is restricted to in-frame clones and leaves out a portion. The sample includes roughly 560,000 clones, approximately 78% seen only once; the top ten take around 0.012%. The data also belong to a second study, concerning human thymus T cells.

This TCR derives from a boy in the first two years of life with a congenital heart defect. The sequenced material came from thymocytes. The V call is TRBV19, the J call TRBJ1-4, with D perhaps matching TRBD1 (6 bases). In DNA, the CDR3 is TGTGCCAGTAGTATCCGGAGGCCGGGGGGCCCAGGGCGACTGTTTTTT. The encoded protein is CASSIRRPGGPGRLFF.